Listed here is a single T cell receptor beta chain. Its specificity is unknown. The CDR3 is made up of 17 amino acids. V was pared by 3 bases and J by 2 bases, with 10 bases of the junction left unmatched. A 5'RACE reaction primed in the constant segment made cDNA libraries of TCR alpha and TCR beta, and these carried sample barcodes and UMIs. Each CDR3 protein gets one entry after TCRdb re-called the 5' RACE reads with MiXCR. The sample carries 210,000 or so distinct CDR3 sequences, about 11% recorded once. These data originate in a study of T-cell memory formation after mild COVID-19. Study at large: The two donors had largely donor-specific TCR clusters. General study results and limits: Clones shrinking between day 15 and 85 showed a balanced CD4/CD8 split, and those that grew later tilted toward CD4+.

Material for sequencing was PBMCs or a T cell subset sorted from them (not recorded which). The TCR comes from a man aged 18-30 years who had mild COVID-19 (a few samples of this study predate the infection). Cell type and time point are not known. J is TRBJ1-2 and V is TRBV12-3 or TRBV12-4; TRBD1 agrees at 9 bases. CDR3 sequence reads: CASSLGQGLERNYGYTF. CDR3 sequence (DNA): TGTGCCAGCAGTTTGGGACAGGGCCTAGAGCGAAACTATGGCTACACCTTC.